Listed below are T cell receptor beta chains from one sample, sequenced in a study of T cell responses to AZD1222 COVID-19 vaccine. Assay: immunoSEQ multiplex PCR; the TCRdb copy retains only in-frame clones and omits some. The sample lists 120,000 or so clones, around 92% seen once, with 1.1% in the top ten. The sample consisted of peripheral blood, taken on day 0 of AZD1222 vaccination. These receptors all come from an adult in good health. Both conserved end residues are part of each CDR3. The D gene is left open where the match is weak. Some rows have no size entry. The others give once, few or many, or a class for an expanded clone.

D gene: -
J gene: TRBJ2-5
clone size: -
V gene: TRBV12-5
CDR3 protein: CASGSEGETQYF
CDR3 DNA: TGTGCTAGTGGTTCGGAGGGGGAGACCCAGTACTTC

D gene: -
J gene: TRBJ1-2
clone size: -
V gene: TRBV6-1
CDR3 protein: CASSEGGPGYTF
CDR3 DNA: TGTGCCAGCAGTGAAGGCGGCCCCGGCTACACCTTC

D gene: -
J gene: TRBJ1-2
clone size: few
V gene: TRBV5-1
CDR3 protein: CASSFGGAGGYTF
CDR3 DNA: TGCGCCAGCAGCTTTGGGGGGGCAGGTGGCTACACCTTC

D gene: -
J gene: TRBJ1-2
clone size: -
V gene: TRBV7-9
CDR3 protein: CASSSGRARVSGYTF
CDR3 DNA: TGTGCCAGCAGCTCGGGGAGGGCAAGAGTATCTGGCTACACCTTC

D gene: -
J gene: TRBJ1-2
clone size: -
V gene: TRBV2
CDR3 protein: CASSGDILYYGYTF
CDR3 DNA: TGTGCCAGTTCCGGGGACATCCTCTACTATGGCTACACCTTC

D gene: TRBD2
J gene: TRBJ2-5
clone size: -
V gene: TRBV4-1
CDR3 protein: CASSQQPGLGPSSGRSETQYF
CDR3 DNA: TGCGCCAGCAGCCAGCAACCAGGGTTGGGGCCGAGTAGCGGGAGGTCGGAGACCCAGTACTTC

D gene: -
J gene: TRBJ1-6
clone size: -
V gene: TRBV5-1
CDR3 protein: CASSRLRETFYPLHF
CDR3 DNA: TGCGCCAGCAGCCGCCTCAGGGAGACCTTCTATCCCCTCCACTTT

D gene: TRBD2
J gene: TRBJ2-1
clone size: -
V gene: TRBV2
CDR3 protein: CASSEAGLAGVNEQFF
CDR3 DNA: TGTGCCAGCAGTGAAGCCGGACTAGCGGGAGTGAATGAGCAGTTCTTC

D gene: -
J gene: TRBJ1-2
clone size: -
V gene: TRBV7-9
CDR3 protein: CASSLARGSNYGYTF
CDR3 DNA: TGTGCCAGCAGCTTAGCCAGGGGCTCTAACTATGGCTACACCTTC

D gene: -
J gene: TRBJ2-5
clone size: -
V gene: TRBV27
CDR3 protein: CASSFVGADETQYF
CDR3 DNA: TGTGCCAGCAGTTTTGTCGGGGCGGATGAGACCCAGTACTTC

D gene: -
J gene: TRBJ1-2
clone size: -
V gene: TRBV20-1
CDR3 protein: CSASLSANYGYTF
CDR3 DNA: TGCAGTGCTAGTTTATCCGCCAACTATGGCTACACCTTC

D gene: -
J gene: TRBJ2-1
clone size: -
V gene: TRBV19
CDR3 protein: CASSILWDEQFF
CDR3 DNA: TGTGCCAGTAGTATCCTCTGGGATGAGCAGTTCTTC

D gene: TRBD1
J gene: TRBJ1-2
clone size: -
V gene: TRBV24-1
CDR3 protein: CAWAGGDGYTF
CDR3 DNA: TGTGCCTGGGCAGGGGGCGATGGCTACACCTTC

D gene: -
J gene: TRBJ2-7
clone size: -
V gene: TRBV28
CDR3 protein: CASSLRYEQYF
CDR3 DNA: TGTGCCAGCAGTTTAAGGTACGAGCAGTACTTC

D gene: TRBD1
J gene: TRBJ1-2
clone size: -
V gene: TRBV27
CDR3 protein: CASSLGKGQGEDGYTF
CDR3 DNA: TGTGCCAGCAGTTTAGGGAAGGGACAGGGGGAGGATGGCTACACCTTC

D gene: -
J gene: TRBJ1-2
clone size: -
V gene: TRBV15
CDR3 protein: CATSRTNNYGYTF
CDR3 DNA: TGTGCCACCAGCAGAACCAATAACTATGGCTACACCTTC

D gene: TRBD1
J gene: TRBJ1-2
clone size: -
V gene: TRBV6-1
CDR3 protein: CASSESLQGTGIYGYTF
CDR3 DNA: TGTGCCAGCAGCGAAAGCCTACAGGGGACGGGTATATATGGCTACACCTTC

D gene: TRBD1
J gene: TRBJ2-7
clone size: -
V gene: TRBV5-6
CDR3 protein: CASSHRTGRAYEQYF
CDR3 DNA: TGTGCCAGCAGCCACCGGACAGGGAGAGCCTACGAGCAGTACTTC

D gene: -
J gene: TRBJ2-1
clone size: -
V gene: TRBV2
CDR3 protein: CASSGRGAGLGYNEQFF
CDR3 DNA: TGTGCCAGCAGTGGGCGCGGGGCAGGTCTGGGCTACAATGAGCAGTTCTTC

D gene: -
J gene: TRBJ1-5
clone size: -
V gene: TRBV19
CDR3 protein: CASSTQGGPQHF
CDR3 DNA: TGTGCCAGTAGTACCCAGGGAGGGCCCCAGCATTTT

D gene: TRBD1
J gene: TRBJ1-4
clone size: -
V gene: TRBV7-6
CDR3 protein: CASTLGQGAATNEKLFF
CDR3 DNA: TGTGCCAGCACCCTCGGACAGGGGGCAGCAACTAATGAAAAACTGTTTTTT

D gene: -
J gene: TRBJ2-2
clone size: -
V gene: TRBV15
CDR3 protein: CATSRDTGELFF
CDR3 DNA: TGTGCCACCAGCCGGGACACCGGGGAGCTGTTTTTT

D gene: TRBD1
J gene: TRBJ1-4
clone size: -
V gene: TRBV19
CDR3 protein: CASKPTGDSEKLFF
CDR3 DNA: TGTGCCTCAAAACCGACGGGGGACAGCGAAAAACTGTTTTTT

D gene: -
J gene: TRBJ2-1
clone size: -
V gene: TRBV28
CDR3 protein: CASSLLGLRYNEQFF
CDR3 DNA: TGTGCCAGCAGTTTATTGGGCCTCAGGTACAATGAGCAGTTCTTC

D gene: -
J gene: TRBJ1-2
clone size: -
V gene: TRBV24-1
CDR3 protein: CATSETGRLYGYTF
CDR3 DNA: TGTGCCACCAGTGAAACGGGACGCCTCTATGGCTACACCTTC

D gene: -
J gene: TRBJ2-3
clone size: -
V gene: TRBV18
CDR3 protein: CASSPRTGRPDTQYF
CDR3 DNA: TGTGCCAGCTCACCAAGAACGGGGAGGCCAGATACGCAGTATTTT

D gene: -
J gene: TRBJ2-6
clone size: once
V gene: TRBV20-1
CDR3 protein: CSASSYSGANVLTF
CDR3 DNA: TGCAGTGCTAGTTCCTACTCTGGGGCCAACGTCCTGACTTTC

D gene: -
J gene: TRBJ1-2
clone size: -
V gene: TRBV7-9
CDR3 protein: CASSARAGNYGYTF
CDR3 DNA: TGTGCCAGCAGCGCAAGGGCAGGGAACTATGGCTACACCTTC

D gene: -
J gene: TRBJ2-5
clone size: -
V gene: TRBV6-1
CDR3 protein: CASRPMMTQYF
CDR3 DNA: TGTGCCAGCAGACCCATGATGACCCAGTACTTC